This T cell receptor beta chain emerged from a study of blood T cell repertoires in COVID-19. The germline V and J ends were trimmed by 4 bases and 2 bases, with 15 bases remaining between them. This CDR3 has 15 amino acids. Germline CDR1 reads SNHLY; CDR2 reads FYNNEI. Study processing details: Nucleated cell number was recorded as an estimate derived from reference gene primer amplification. TCRdb's copy holds only in-frame clones and misses some; the assay was immunoSEQ multiplex PCR. The D gene and trimming were derived from the DNA, and the V and J assignments and clone size from that table. Found here are around 270,000 clones, 80% to 90% of them singletons; the top ten hold about 4.2%.

This clonotype originated in a middle-aged man with acute or convalescent COVID-19. Material: peripheral blood. V gene TRBV2 combines with J gene TRBJ2-7, with D possibly TRBD1 on 6 matching bases. CDR3: CASSVQAQGTYEQYF. CDR3 nucleotides: TGTGCCAGCAGTGTACAAGCACAGGGAACCTACGAGCAGTACTTC.